The source of this T cell receptor beta chain is a study of neurological immune-mediated disorders. Study results and limitations: Sharing of CDR3 amino acid sequences among expanded clones across subjects was absent, suggesting private repertoires in all groups.

The V end was cut by 2 bases, the J end by 5 bases, with 12 bases between. Germline assignment: CDR1 SGHDN and CDR2 FVKESK. The CDR3 runs 14 residues. Whenever a sequencing run was performed, it yielded over 190 million TCR-beta sequences from 15-18 subjects. TCRdb itself ran the 5' RACE reads through MiXCR, one entry per CDR3 protein. The repertoire holds about 17,000 distinct CDR3 sequences, with 3.5% as singletons. This clonotype was counted many times. Its specificity is not known. Healthy controls were blood bank volunteers in Maryland, USA. The sequence came from a middle-aged woman in good health. The chain recombines TRBV14 with TRBJ2-5, with no clear D. What was sequenced was CD8+ T cells from blood. Here the CDR3 reads CASSQPGTAETQYF. Written as DNA, the CDR3 is TGTGCCAGCAGCCAACCCGGTACAGCGGAGACCCAGTACTTC. Complete variable domain (other parts from reference TRBV14 and TRBJ2-5): EAGVTQFPSHSVIEKGQTVTLRCDPISGHDNLYWYRRVMGKEIKFLLHFVKESKQDESGMPNNRFLAERTGGTYSTLKVQPAELEDSGVYFCASSQPGTAETQYFGPGTRLLVL.